A selection of T cell receptor beta chains follows, all from one sample in a study of T cell changes during pregnancy in multiple sclerosis. Some clones are missing from TCRdb's copy, which holds only in-frame ones; the method was immunoSEQ multiplex PCR. The sample comprises roughly 46,000 clones, around 84% of which are singletons, and approximately 0.64% rests with the top ten. Source: CD4+ T cells from peripheral blood mononuclear cells, taken before pregnancy. These receptors all stem from a female donor with multiple sclerosis, enrolled in a pregnancy study. Both conserved end residues are trimmed from each CDR3. D genes are given only for firm matches.

V gene,D gene,J gene,CDR3 protein
TRBV18,TRBD1,TRBJ1-2,ASSPDPGTGGYYT
TRBV5-1,TRBD1,TRBJ2-3,ASSVQPGQGTENTQY
TRBV4-1,.,TRBJ2-2,ASSQESSGSAGELF
TRBV30,.,TRBJ1-3,AWRDWGAGNTIY
TRBV5-4,.,TRBJ2-2,ASSLASETGELF
TRBV30,TRBD2,TRBJ2-1,AWAPGLANQFYNEQF
TRBV11-2,TRBD2,TRBJ2-1,ASSLGPTSGQFYNEQF
TRBV2,TRBD2,TRBJ2-2,AIRTSGGALGELF
TRBV6-1,.,TRBJ1-1,ASSVRNTEAF
TRBV9,TRBD2,TRBJ2-2,ASSSRTSAGELF
TRBV19,TRBD1,TRBJ2-5,ASTPTGIGETQY
TRBV7-9,.,TRBJ1-2,ASSLAGIQEDGYT
TRBV27,TRBD2,TRBJ2-1,ASSEREGQNEQF
TRBV27,.,TRBJ2-3,ASSFTYRDTQY
TRBV7-2,.,TRBJ2-7,ASSLERLQYEQY
TRBV7-9,.,TRBJ1-5,ASSSGARNQPQH
TRBV7-3,.,TRBJ1-1,ASSQTLNTEAF
TRBV30,TRBD1,TRBJ1-1,AWRRGRVTEAF
TRBV19,.,TRBJ1-5,ASSSIQYSNQPQH
TRBV9,.,TRBJ1-1,ASSPNREFRTEAF
TRBV11-2,TRBD2,TRBJ2-3,ASSPGEGKADTQY
TRBV2,.,TRBJ1-2,ASSDEPRLNYGYT
TRBV5-1,TRBD1,TRBJ2-7,ASSSGRGISYEQY
TRBV7-9,.,TRBJ2-7,ASSAQDGDSEQY
TRBV9,.,TRBJ1-4,ASSRGTNEKLF
TRBV5-1,TRBD1,TRBJ1-1,ASSPPEQGPNTEAF
TRBV29-1,TRBD1,TRBJ2-5,SVGPTGRGETQY
TRBV29-1,.,TRBJ2-3,SVESQGGGGTDTQY
TRBV5-1,.,TRBJ2-1,ASSIGWGVAADNEQF
TRBV30,TRBD2,TRBJ2-5,AWSVHRAGGETQY
TRBV7-6,TRBD2,TRBJ2-1,ASSLVGPGLAGRLGHNEQF
TRBV7-2,TRBD2,TRBJ2-7,ASSTYSGLAGDFEQY